These T cell receptor beta chains were read from a single sample in a study of beta chain features in type 1 diabetes. Generated by immunoSEQ multiplex PCR, the TCRdb table keeps only in-frame clones and is missing some. The sample holds some 700,000 clones; roughly 13% are singletons and the top ten take approximately 0.021%. Input material: naive CD4+ T cells from blood. These receptors were collected from a man aged 18-30 years with type 1 diabetes. Both conserved end residues are part of each CDR3. The D gene is left open where the match is weak. Only part of the rows carry a size: once, few, many, or a class if the clone is expanded.

J gene: TRBJ1-2
clone size: few
V gene: TRBV6-5
D gene: NA
CDR3 length: 15
CDR3 DNA: TGTGCCAGCAGTAGCTCCCTGGTTGTGGCTCAGGGCTACACCTTC
CDR3 protein: CASSSSLVVAQGYTF

J gene: TRBJ2-7
clone size: few
V gene: TRBV18
D gene: NA
CDR3 length: 13
CDR3 DNA: TGTGCCAGCTCACCACGATACAGCCACGAGCAGTACTTC
CDR3 protein: CASSPRYSHEQYF

J gene: TRBJ2-7
clone size: few
V gene: TRBV5-1
D gene: TRBD1
CDR3 length: 15
CDR3 DNA: TGCGCCAGCAGCTTGGCCGGGACAGCCTCCTACGAGCAGTACTTC
CDR3 protein: CASSLAGTASYEQYF

J gene: TRBJ1-2
clone size: NA
V gene: TRBV6-1
D gene: NA
CDR3 length: 14
CDR3 DNA: TGTGCCACCTATACAGGGTTCTCGCTCGATGGCTACACCTTC
CDR3 protein: CATYTGFSLDGYTF

J gene: TRBJ1-1
clone size: NA
V gene: TRBV5-1
D gene: NA
CDR3 length: 14
CDR3 DNA: TGCGCCAGCAGCTTTATGACGGGGACCACTGAAGCTTTCTTT
CDR3 protein: CASSFMTGTTEAFF

J gene: TRBJ2-6
clone size: NA
V gene: TRBV9
D gene: NA
CDR3 length: 14
CDR3 DNA: TGTGCCAGCAGTTGGGGGTCCGGGGCCAACGTCCTGACTTTC
CDR3 protein: CASSWGSGANVLTF

J gene: TRBJ2-3
clone size: few
V gene: TRBV6-6
D gene: TRBD1
CDR3 length: 15
CDR3 DNA: TGTGCCAGCAGGGAAGGGACAGGGAGCTCCGATACGCAGTATTTT
CDR3 protein: CASREGTGSSDTQYF

J gene: TRBJ2-7
clone size: NA
V gene: TRBV29-1
D gene: NA
CDR3 length: 12
CDR3 DNA: TGCAGCGGGGCAGGGTCCTCCTACGAGCAGTACTTC
CDR3 protein: CSGAGSSYEQYF

J gene: TRBJ2-5
clone size: NA
V gene: TRBV9
D gene: NA
CDR3 length: 13
CDR3 DNA: TGTGCCAGCAGTTATAAAGGAGGGGAGACCCAGTACTTC
CDR3 protein: CASSYKGGETQYF

J gene: TRBJ1-1
clone size: NA
V gene: TRBV28
D gene: NA
CDR3 length: 14
CDR3 DNA: TGTGCCACCCAGACCGGGGCCGTGAACACTGAAGCTTTCTTT
CDR3 protein: CATQTGAVNTEAFF

J gene: TRBJ2-7
clone size: NA
V gene: TRBV9
D gene: NA
CDR3 length: 14
CDR3 DNA: TGTGCCAGCAGCGCGGAGGATAGTAGGATCGAGCAGTACTTC
CDR3 protein: CASSAEDSRIEQYF

J gene: TRBJ2-5
clone size: few
V gene: TRBV28
D gene: TRBD2
CDR3 length: 13
CDR3 DNA: TGTGCCAGCAGTTTAGTAAGCGGGGGGACCCAGTACTTC
CDR3 protein: CASSLVSGGTQYF

J gene: TRBJ1-6
clone size: NA
V gene: TRBV5-1
D gene: NA
CDR3 length: 14
CDR3 DNA: TGCGCCAGCAGCTTGTGGGGAGTTAATTCACCCCTCCACTTT
CDR3 protein: CASSLWGVNSPLHF

J gene: TRBJ2-7
clone size: few
V gene: TRBV30
D gene: NA
CDR3 length: 15
CDR3 DNA: TGTGCCTGGAGTGTAGGCCGGGGGCCATCCTACGAGCAGTACTTC
CDR3 protein: CAWSVGRGPSYEQYF

J gene: TRBJ2-2
clone size: NA
V gene: TRBV13
D gene: NA
CDR3 length: 14
CDR3 DNA: TGTGCCAGCAGCTCCAGACCTTCCGGCGGGGAGCTGTTTTTT
CDR3 protein: CASSSRPSGGELFF

J gene: TRBJ2-7
clone size: NA
V gene: TRBV28
D gene: NA
CDR3 length: 11
CDR3 DNA: TGTGCCAGCAGTTTATCGGGCAGACAGTACTTC
CDR3 protein: CASSLSGRQYF

J gene: TRBJ2-7
clone size: NA
V gene: TRBV5-4
D gene: TRBD1
CDR3 length: 15
CDR3 DNA: TGTGCCAGCAGCTTCACCGGGACAGGTTCCTACGAGCAGTACTTC
CDR3 protein: CASSFTGTGSYEQYF

J gene: TRBJ2-5
clone size: NA
V gene: TRBV7-9
D gene: TRBD2
CDR3 length: 18
CDR3 DNA: TGTGCCAGCAGCTTAGTTCGAGCTAGCGGGGCCTCCCAAGAGACCCAGTACTTC
CDR3 protein: CASSLVRASGASQETQYF

J gene: TRBJ1-3
clone size: few
V gene: TRBV28
D gene: NA
CDR3 length: 15
CDR3 DNA: TGTGCCAGCAGTCCACCGACAGGCTCTGGAAACACCATATATTTT
CDR3 protein: CASSPPTGSGNTIYF

J gene: TRBJ1-1
clone size: NA
V gene: TRBV9
D gene: NA
CDR3 length: 13
CDR3 DNA: TGTGCCAGCAGCCCACAAACAAACACTGAAGCTTTCTTT
CDR3 protein: CASSPQTNTEAFF

J gene: TRBJ2-3
clone size: few
V gene: TRBV7-6
D gene: NA
CDR3 length: 15
CDR3 DNA: TGTGCCAGCAGCTTCCCCGGGACTAGCACAGATACGCAGTATTTT
CDR3 protein: CASSFPGTSTDTQYF

J gene: TRBJ1-1
clone size: NA
V gene: TRBV29-1
D gene: NA
CDR3 length: 13
CDR3 DNA: TGCAGCGTTCCAGGACAACCGAACACTGAAGCTTTCTTT
CDR3 protein: CSVPGQPNTEAFF

J gene: TRBJ1-1
clone size: few
V gene: TRBV6-5
D gene: NA
CDR3 length: 15
CDR3 DNA: TGTGCCAGCCAGTCGGGAGGCTTGAGGAACACTGAAGCTTTCTTT
CDR3 protein: CASQSGGLRNTEAFF

J gene: TRBJ1-1
clone size: few
V gene: TRBV13
D gene: NA
CDR3 length: 17
CDR3 DNA: TGTGCCAGCAGTATACAGGGAAGGCTGCGGATGAACACTGAAGCTTTCTTT
CDR3 protein: CASSIQGRLRMNTEAFF

J gene: TRBJ1-1
clone size: few
V gene: TRBV5-1
D gene: NA
CDR3 length: 11
CDR3 DNA: TGCGCCAGCAGCTTGGAAGATAAAGCTTTCTTT
CDR3 protein: CASSLEDKAFF

J gene: TRBJ1-1
clone size: NA
V gene: TRBV5-1
D gene: NA
CDR3 length: 13
CDR3 DNA: TGCGCCAGCAGCTCAAACATGAACACTGAAGCTTTCTTT
CDR3 protein: CASSSNMNTEAFF

J gene: TRBJ1-5
clone size: NA
V gene: TRBV10-3
D gene: TRBD1
CDR3 length: 14
CDR3 DNA: TGTGCCATCAGTTTGGGACAGGAGGATCAGCCCCAGCATTTT
CDR3 protein: CAISLGQEDQPQHF

J gene: TRBJ1-2
clone size: few
V gene: TRBV11-2
D gene: NA
CDR3 length: 14
CDR3 DNA: TGTGCCAGCAGCTTAGTCTCACAGGACTATGGCTACACCTTC
CDR3 protein: CASSLVSQDYGYTF

J gene: TRBJ2-7
clone size: few
V gene: TRBV19
D gene: NA
CDR3 length: 12
CDR3 DNA: TGTGCCAGTAGCTCCCCCTCCTACGAGCAGTACTTC
CDR3 protein: CASSSPSYEQYF

J gene: TRBJ1-1
clone size: NA
V gene: TRBV6-5
D gene: NA
CDR3 length: 15
CDR3 DNA: TGTGCCAGCAGTTACAGGACCCCTCAGGGCACTGAAGCTTTCTTT
CDR3 protein: CASSYRTPQGTEAFF

J gene: TRBJ2-1
clone size: few
V gene: TRBV7-9
D gene: TRBD2
CDR3 length: 15
CDR3 DNA: TGTGCCAGCAGCCCCGGACTAGCGGACTACAATGAGCAGTTCTTC
CDR3 protein: CASSPGLADYNEQFF

J gene: TRBJ1-2
clone size: few
V gene: TRBV30
D gene: NA
CDR3 length: 12
CDR3 DNA: TGTGCCTGGAGTGTAACGAGGAATGGCTACACCTTC
CDR3 protein: CAWSVTRNGYTF

J gene: TRBJ2-3
clone size: few
V gene: TRBV28
D gene: TRBD2
CDR3 length: 15
CDR3 DNA: TGTGCCAGCAGTCCTCGACTAGCGGCAACAGATACGCAGTATTTT
CDR3 protein: CASSPRLAATDTQYF

J gene: TRBJ1-1
clone size: NA
V gene: TRBV29-1
D gene: TRBD1
CDR3 length: 13
CDR3 DNA: TGCAGCGCTAGGGACAGGGGATGGACTGAAGCTTTCTTT
CDR3 protein: CSARDRGWTEAFF

J gene: TRBJ2-1
clone size: NA
V gene: TRBV14
D gene: TRBD2
CDR3 length: 17
CDR3 DNA: TGTGCCAGCAGCCAAGGTGGGACTAGCGGGGGCTACAATGAGCAGTTCTTC
CDR3 protein: CASSQGGTSGGYNEQFF

J gene: TRBJ1-2
clone size: NA
V gene: TRBV30
D gene: NA
CDR3 length: 13
CDR3 DNA: TGTGCCTGGAGTGGGATGGACAGATATGGCTACACCTTC
CDR3 protein: CAWSGMDRYGYTF

J gene: TRBJ2-7
clone size: NA
V gene: TRBV7-2
D gene: NA
CDR3 length: 13
CDR3 DNA: TGTGCCAGCAGCTTAGAGCGGTACGGGGAGCAGTACTTC
CDR3 protein: CASSLERYGEQYF

J gene: TRBJ2-1
clone size: few
V gene: TRBV30
D gene: NA
CDR3 length: 12
CDR3 DNA: TGTGCCTTGAGGGATACAGCCTATGAGCAGTTCTTC
CDR3 protein: CALRDTAYEQFF

J gene: TRBJ2-3
clone size: NA
V gene: TRBV28
D gene: NA
CDR3 length: 15
CDR3 DNA: TGTGCCAGCAGTTTGGGACAACCCCCGCTAGGTACGCAGTATTTT
CDR3 protein: CASSLGQPPLGTQYF

J gene: TRBJ1-5
clone size: few
V gene: TRBV30
D gene: TRBD1
CDR3 length: 15
CDR3 DNA: TGTGCCTGGAGTATACCGGGACAGCAGGGTCAGCCCCAGCATTTT
CDR3 protein: CAWSIPGQQGQPQHF

J gene: TRBJ2-3
clone size: NA
V gene: TRBV6-1
D gene: NA
CDR3 length: 13
CDR3 DNA: TGTGCCAGCAGTGAAAACCGGACAGATACGCAGTATTTT
CDR3 protein: CASSENRTDTQYF

J gene: TRBJ2-3
clone size: NA
V gene: TRBV9
D gene: NA
CDR3 length: 14
CDR3 DNA: TGTGCCAGCAGCGTAGCCGAAAGCACAGATACGCAGTATTTT
CDR3 protein: CASSVAESTDTQYF